The entry that follows covers one T cell receptor beta chain sequence. Its antigen is not known. The data were obtained in a study of cytomegalovirus exposure and HLA in healthy donors. Study-level results: Researchers had no immune exposure information except CMV serostatus available. For most TCR beta V segments, an earlier analysis put the productive rate at about 87% or about 30% of the time.

The PCR had 60 Vbeta and 13 Jbeta primers. TCRdb's table, derived via immunoSEQ multiplex PCR, lists solely in-frame clones and lacks some. Of roughly 120,000 clones in the sample, roughly four fifths were seen once. Those who donated were healthy bone marrow donors. Each donor was nominally healthy when sampled (though unrecorded immune exposures were likely). The TCR sequence derives from a male donor in good health and CMV-seropositive. The material sequenced was PBMCs.

The CDR3 region has the DNA TGTGCCAGCAGTCCCGGACTAGCGGGAGTCAACGAGCAGTACTTC. Translating gives CASSPGLAGVNEQYF. The chain joins TRBV27 to TRBJ2-7; 13 positions match TRBD2. Germline values: CDR1 MNHEY, CDR2 SMNVEV (reference sequence). V dropped 5 bases and J dropped 5; count of bases not matched to a gene: 6. This CDR3 has 15 residues.